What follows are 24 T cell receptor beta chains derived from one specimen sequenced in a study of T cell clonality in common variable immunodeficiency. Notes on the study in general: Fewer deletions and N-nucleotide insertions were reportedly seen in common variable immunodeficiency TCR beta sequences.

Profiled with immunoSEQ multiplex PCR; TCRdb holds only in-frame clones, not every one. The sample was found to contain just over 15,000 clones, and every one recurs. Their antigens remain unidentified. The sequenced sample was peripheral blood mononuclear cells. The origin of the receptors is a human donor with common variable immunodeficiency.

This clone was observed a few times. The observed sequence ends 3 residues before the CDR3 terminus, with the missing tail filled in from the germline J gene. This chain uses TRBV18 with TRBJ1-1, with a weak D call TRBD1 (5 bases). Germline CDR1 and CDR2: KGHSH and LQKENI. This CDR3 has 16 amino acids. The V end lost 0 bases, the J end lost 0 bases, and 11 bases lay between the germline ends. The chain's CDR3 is CASSPPGLGMNTEAFF. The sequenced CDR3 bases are TGTGCCAGCTCACCACCGGGGCTGGGCATGAACACTGAA.

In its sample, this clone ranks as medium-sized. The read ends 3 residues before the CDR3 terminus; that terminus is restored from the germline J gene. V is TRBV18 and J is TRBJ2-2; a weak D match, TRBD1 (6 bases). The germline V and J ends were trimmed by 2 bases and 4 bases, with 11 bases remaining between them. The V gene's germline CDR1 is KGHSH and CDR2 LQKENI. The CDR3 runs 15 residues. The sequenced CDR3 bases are TGTGCCAGCTCACCATTGACAGGTTCCACCGGGGAG. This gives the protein CASSPLTGSTGE. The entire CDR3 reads CASSPLTGSTGELFF. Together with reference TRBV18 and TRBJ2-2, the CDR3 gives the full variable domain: NAGVMQNPRHLVRRRGQEARLRCSPMKGHSHVYWYRQLPEEGLKFMVYLQKENIIDESGMPKERFSAEFPKEGPSILRIQQVVRGDSAAYFCASSPLTGSTGELFFGEGSRLTVL.

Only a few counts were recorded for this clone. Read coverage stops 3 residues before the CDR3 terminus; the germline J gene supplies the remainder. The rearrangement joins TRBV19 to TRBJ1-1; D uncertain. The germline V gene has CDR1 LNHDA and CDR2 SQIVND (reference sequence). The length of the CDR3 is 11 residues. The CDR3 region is CASSMGVEAFF. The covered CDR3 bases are TGTGCCAGTAGTATGGGCGTCGAA.

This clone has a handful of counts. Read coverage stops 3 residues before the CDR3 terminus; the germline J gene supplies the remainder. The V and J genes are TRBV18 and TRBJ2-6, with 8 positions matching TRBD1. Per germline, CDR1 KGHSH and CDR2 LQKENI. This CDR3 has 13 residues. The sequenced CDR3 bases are TGTGCCAGCTCATTGACAGGGGAATCACTC. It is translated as CASSLTGESL. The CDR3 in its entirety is CASSLTGESLLTF.

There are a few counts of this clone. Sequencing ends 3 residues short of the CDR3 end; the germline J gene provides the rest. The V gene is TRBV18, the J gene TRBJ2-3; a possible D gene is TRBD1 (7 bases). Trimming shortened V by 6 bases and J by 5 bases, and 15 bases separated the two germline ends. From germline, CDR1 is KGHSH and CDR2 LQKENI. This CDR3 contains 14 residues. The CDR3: CASSEGAVRDTQYF. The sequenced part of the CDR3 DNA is TGTGCCAGCTCGGAGGGGGCTGTTAGAGATACG.

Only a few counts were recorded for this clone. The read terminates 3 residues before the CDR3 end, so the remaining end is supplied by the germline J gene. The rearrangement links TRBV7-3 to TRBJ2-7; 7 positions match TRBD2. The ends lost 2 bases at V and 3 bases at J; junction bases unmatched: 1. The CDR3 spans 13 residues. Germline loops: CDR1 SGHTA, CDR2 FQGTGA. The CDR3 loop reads CASSLGGGYEQYF. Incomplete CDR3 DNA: TGTGCCAGCAGCTTAGGGGGGGGCTACGAG.

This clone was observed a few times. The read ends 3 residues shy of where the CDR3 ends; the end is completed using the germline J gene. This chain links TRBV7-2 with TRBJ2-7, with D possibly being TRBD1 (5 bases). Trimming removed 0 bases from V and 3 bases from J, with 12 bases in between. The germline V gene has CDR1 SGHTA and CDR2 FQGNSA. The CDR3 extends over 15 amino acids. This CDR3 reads CASSLALGAYYEQYF. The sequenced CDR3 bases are TGTGCCAGCAGCTTAGCGTTAGGGGCCTACTACGAG.

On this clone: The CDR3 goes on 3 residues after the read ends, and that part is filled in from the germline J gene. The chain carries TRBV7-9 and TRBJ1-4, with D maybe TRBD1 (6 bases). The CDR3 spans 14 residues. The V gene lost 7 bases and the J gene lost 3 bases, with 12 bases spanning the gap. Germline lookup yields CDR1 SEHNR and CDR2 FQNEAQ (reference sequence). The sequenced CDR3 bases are TGTGCCAGCAAGCAGGACAGCTCTAATGAAAAA. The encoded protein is CASKQDSSNEK. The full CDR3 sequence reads CASKQDSSNEKLFF.

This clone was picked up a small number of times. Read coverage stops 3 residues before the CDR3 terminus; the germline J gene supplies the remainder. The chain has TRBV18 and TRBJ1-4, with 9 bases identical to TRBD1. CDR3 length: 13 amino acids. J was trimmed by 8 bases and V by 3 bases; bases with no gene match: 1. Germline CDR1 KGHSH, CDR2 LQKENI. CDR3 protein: CASSPDRGEKLFF. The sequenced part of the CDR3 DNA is TGTGCCAGCTCACCGGACAGGGGAGAAAAA.

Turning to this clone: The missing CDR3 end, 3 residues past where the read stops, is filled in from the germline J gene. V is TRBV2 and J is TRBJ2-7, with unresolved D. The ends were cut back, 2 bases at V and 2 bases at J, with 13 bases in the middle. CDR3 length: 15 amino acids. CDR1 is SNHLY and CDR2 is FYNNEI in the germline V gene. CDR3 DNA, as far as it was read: TGTGCCAGCAGTGAAAGGGCCGTTAACACCTACGAG. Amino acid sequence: CASSERAVNTYE. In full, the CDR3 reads CASSERAVNTYEQYF.

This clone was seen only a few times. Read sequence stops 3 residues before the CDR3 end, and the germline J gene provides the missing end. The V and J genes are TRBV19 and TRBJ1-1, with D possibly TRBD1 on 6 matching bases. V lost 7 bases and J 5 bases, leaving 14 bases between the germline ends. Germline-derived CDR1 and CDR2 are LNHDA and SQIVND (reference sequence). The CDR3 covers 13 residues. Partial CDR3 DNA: TGTGCCAGTATTAGGGGGAGAGGAACTGAA. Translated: CASIRGRGTE. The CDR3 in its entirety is CASIRGRGTEAFF. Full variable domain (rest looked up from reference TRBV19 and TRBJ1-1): DGGITQSPKYLFRKEGQNVTLSCEQNLNHDAMYWYRQDPGQGLRLIYYSQIVNDFQKGDIAEGYSVSREKKESFPLTVTSAQKNPTAFYLCASIRGRGTEAFFGQGTRLTVV.

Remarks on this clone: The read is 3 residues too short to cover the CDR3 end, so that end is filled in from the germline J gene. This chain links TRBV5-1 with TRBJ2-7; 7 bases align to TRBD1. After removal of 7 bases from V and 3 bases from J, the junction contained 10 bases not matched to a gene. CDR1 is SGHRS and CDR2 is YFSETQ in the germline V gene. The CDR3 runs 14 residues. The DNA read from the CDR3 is TGCGCCAGCGCAACCGGGACAGTGGGCTACGAG. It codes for CASATGTVGYE. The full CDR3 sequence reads CASATGTVGYEQYF.

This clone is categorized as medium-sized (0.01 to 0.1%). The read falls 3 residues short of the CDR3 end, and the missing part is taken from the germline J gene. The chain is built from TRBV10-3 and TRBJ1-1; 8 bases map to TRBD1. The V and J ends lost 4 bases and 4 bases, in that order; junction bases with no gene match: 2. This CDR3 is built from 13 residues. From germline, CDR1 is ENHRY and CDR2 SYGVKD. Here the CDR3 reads CAISATGGTEAFF. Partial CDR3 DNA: TGTGCCATCAGTGCCACAGGGGGCACTGAA.

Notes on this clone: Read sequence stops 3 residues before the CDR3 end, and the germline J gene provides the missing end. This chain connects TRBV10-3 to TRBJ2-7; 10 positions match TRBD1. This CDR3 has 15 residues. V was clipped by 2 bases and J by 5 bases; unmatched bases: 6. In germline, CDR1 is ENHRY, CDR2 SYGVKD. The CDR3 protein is CAISELRDRGDEQYF. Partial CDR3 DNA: TGTGCCATCAGTGAGCTCCGGGACAGGGGTGACGAG.

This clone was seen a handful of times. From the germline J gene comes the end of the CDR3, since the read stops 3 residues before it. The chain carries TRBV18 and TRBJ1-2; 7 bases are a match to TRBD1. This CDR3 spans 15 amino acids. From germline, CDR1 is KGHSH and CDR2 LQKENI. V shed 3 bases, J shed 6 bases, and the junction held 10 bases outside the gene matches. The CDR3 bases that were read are TGTGCCAGCTCACCGGGACGGACAGGTCGTGATGGC. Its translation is CASSPGRTGRDG. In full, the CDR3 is CASSPGRTGRDGYTF.

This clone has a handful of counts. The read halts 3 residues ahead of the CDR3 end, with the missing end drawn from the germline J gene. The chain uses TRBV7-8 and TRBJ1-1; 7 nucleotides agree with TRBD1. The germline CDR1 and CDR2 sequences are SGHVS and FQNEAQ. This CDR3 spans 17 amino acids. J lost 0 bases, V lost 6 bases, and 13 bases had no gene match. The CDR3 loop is CASSPTGHRVLNTEAFF. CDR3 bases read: TGTGCCAGCAGTCCGACAGGGCACAGGGTCCTGAACACTGAA.

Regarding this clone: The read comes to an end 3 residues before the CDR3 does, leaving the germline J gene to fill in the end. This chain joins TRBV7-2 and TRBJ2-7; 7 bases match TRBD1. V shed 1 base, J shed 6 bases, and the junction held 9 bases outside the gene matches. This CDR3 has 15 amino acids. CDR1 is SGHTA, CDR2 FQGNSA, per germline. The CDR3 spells CASSLVAGGAGEQYF. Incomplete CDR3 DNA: TGTGCCAGCAGCTTAGTCGCAGGGGGTGCGGGCGAG.

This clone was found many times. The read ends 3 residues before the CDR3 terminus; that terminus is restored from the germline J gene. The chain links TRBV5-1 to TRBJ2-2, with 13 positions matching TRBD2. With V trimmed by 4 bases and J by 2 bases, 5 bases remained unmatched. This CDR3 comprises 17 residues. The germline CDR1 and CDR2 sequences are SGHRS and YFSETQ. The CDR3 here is CASSLGTSGINTGELFF. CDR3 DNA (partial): TGCGCCAGCAGCCTAGGGACTAGCGGGATTAACACCGGGGAG.

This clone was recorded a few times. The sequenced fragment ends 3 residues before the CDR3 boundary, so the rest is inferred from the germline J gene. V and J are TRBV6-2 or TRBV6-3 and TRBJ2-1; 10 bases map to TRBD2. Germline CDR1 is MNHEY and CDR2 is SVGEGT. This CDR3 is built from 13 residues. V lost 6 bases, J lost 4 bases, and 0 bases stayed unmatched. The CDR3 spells CASRLAGYNEQFF. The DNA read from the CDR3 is TGTGCCAGCAGACTAGCGGGGTACAATGAG.

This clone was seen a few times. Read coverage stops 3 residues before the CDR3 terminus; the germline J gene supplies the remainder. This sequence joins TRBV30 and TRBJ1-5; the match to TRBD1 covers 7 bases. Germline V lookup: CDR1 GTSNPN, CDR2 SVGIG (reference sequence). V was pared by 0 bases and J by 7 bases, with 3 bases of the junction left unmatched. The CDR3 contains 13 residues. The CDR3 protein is CAWSVQGRQPQHF. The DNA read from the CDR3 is TGTGCCTGGAGTGTACAGGGGAGGCAGCCC. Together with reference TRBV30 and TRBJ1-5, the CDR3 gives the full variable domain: SQTIHQWPATLVQPVGSPLSLECTVEGTSNPNLYWYRQAAGRGLQLLFYSVGIGQISSEVPQNLSASRPQDRQFILSSKKLLLSDSGFYLCAWSVQGRQPQHFGDGTRLSIL.

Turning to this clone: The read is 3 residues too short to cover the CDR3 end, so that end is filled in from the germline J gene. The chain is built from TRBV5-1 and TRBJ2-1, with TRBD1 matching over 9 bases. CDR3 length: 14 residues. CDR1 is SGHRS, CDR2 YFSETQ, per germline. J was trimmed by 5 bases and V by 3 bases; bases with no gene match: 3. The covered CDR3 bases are TGCGCCAGCAGCTCGGACAGGGGTAACAATGAG. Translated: CASSSDRGNNE. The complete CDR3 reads CASSSDRGNNEQFF. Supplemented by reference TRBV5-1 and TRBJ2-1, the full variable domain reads KAGVTQTPRYLIKTRGQQVTLSCSPISGHRSVSWYQQTPGQGLQFLFEYFSETQRNKGNFPGRFSGRQFSNSRSEMNVSTLELGDSALYLCASSSDRGNNEQFFGPGTRLTVL.

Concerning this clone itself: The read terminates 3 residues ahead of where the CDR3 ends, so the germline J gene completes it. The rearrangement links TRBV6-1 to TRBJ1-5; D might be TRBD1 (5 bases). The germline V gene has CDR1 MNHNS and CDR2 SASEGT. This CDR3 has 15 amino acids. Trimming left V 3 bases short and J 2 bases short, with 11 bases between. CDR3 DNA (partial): TGTGCCAGCAGTGACAGGGATCGGGGCAATCAGCCC. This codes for CASSDRDRGNQP. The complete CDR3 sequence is CASSDRDRGNQPQHF.

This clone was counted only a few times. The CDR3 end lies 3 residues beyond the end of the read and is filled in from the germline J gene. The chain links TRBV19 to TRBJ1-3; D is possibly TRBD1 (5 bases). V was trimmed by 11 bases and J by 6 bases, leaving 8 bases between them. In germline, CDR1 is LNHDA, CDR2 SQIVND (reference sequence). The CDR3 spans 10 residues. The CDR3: CAGGENTIYF. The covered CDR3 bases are TGTGCCGGAGGGGAAAACACC.

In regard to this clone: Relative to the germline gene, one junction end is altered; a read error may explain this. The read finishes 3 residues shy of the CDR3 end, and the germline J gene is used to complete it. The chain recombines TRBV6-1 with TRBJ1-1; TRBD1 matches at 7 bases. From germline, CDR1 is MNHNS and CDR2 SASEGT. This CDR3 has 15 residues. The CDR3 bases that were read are TGTGCCAGCAGTGTATCCGGGACAGAGACCACTCAA. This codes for CASSVSGTETTQ. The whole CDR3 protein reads CASSVSGTETTQAFF.